Presented here are 6 T cell receptor beta chains from one specimen sequenced in a study of T cells in Graves' hyperthyroidism and ophthalmopathy. What was amplified from RNA transcripts were TCR beta CDR3 regions. TCR CDR3 regions were first amplified by RT-PCR with HTBI primers. A single record per CDR3 protein comes from TCRdb applying MiXCR to the multiplex PCR reads. The table records about 200,000 distinct CDR3 sequences, about 16% of them present only once. Sequencing was performed on blood. The origin of the receptors is a man aged 35 to 55 with Graves' hyperthyroidism.

This clonotype appeared many times. The V and J genes are TRBV27 and TRBJ1-2; tentatively, D is TRBD1 (6 bases). This CDR3 spans 14 amino acids. Germline V gives CDR1 MNHEY, CDR2 SMNVEV (reference sequence). Trimming shortened V by 3 bases and J by 8 bases, and 16 bases separated the two germline ends. CDR3 sequence reads: CASSFRGAIGGYTF. The CDR3 DNA reads TGTGCCAGCAGTTTCAGGGGAGCAATAGGCGGCTACACCTTC.

The chain recombines TRBV5-1 with TRBJ2-1; D is unclear. V was shortened by 1 base and J by 6 bases, with 8 bases between the two germline ends. The germline gives CDR1 SGHRS, CDR2 YFSETQ. This CDR3 spans 13 amino acids. This CDR3 is CASSLRLVNEQFF. DNA of the CDR3: TGCGCCAGCAGCTTGAGGCTAGTCAATGAGCAGTTCTTC.

J is TRBJ2-7 and V is TRBV6-1; possibly TRBD2 for D (7 bases). This CDR3 has 13 residues. The V and J ends lost 6 bases and 7 bases respectively, with 16 bases between them. CDR1 and CDR2 (germline): MNHNS, SASEGT. This chain's CDR3 is CASSRGGGGEQYF. The CDR3 DNA reads as TGTGCCAGCAGCCGAGGGGGGGGTGGGGAGCAGTACTTC.

This clonotype was seen at least ten times. One junction end does not reproduce the germline sequence, and a read error may be involved. V gene TRBV7-7 combines with J gene TRBJ2-1; D remains unclear. The germline CDR1 and CDR2 sequences are SSHAT and FNYEAQ (reference sequence). There are 13 residues in the CDR3. This CDR3 reads CASSLGTRNEQFF. The CDR3 region has the DNA TGTGCTAGCAGCTTAGGAACAAGGAATGAGCAGTTCTTC.

There are many counts of this clonotype. This rearrangement joins TRBV20-1 to TRBJ1-5; the D gene is possibly TRBD1 (5 bases). V dropped 4 bases and J dropped 5 bases, with 6 bases sitting between them. Germline CDR1 is DFQATT and CDR2 is SNEGSKA (reference sequence). The CDR3 is 11 residues long. The CDR3 loop is CSAIRDQPQHF. The CDR3, as DNA: TGCAGTGCTATCAGGGATCAGCCCCAGCATTTT.

This clonotype was seen repeatedly, ten times or more. This chain links TRBV18 with TRBJ2-7; TRBD1 matches at 9 bases. After removal of 5 bases from V and 9 bases from J, the junction contained 14 bases not matched to a gene. This CDR3 has 15 residues. CDR1 is KGHSH, CDR2 LQKENI, per germline. The CDR3 region has the DNA TGTGCCAGCTCAGCGGGACAGGGAGTGGACTCGGGGCAGTACTTC. Its translation: CASSAGQGVDSGQYF.